Below are 9 T cell receptor beta chains sequenced from a single sample in a study of T cell changes during pregnancy in multiple sclerosis. This table comes from immunoSEQ multiplex PCR, and its TCRdb copy is limited to in-frame clones, with some not included. The repertoire consists of about 32,000 clones, with roughly 89% occurring once and the leading ten covering more than 9%. Sequenced here: CD8+ T cells from peripheral blood mononuclear cells, sampled in the second trimester of pregnancy. The source is a female donor with multiple sclerosis, enrolled in a pregnancy study.

V usage is TRBV6-6 and J usage is TRBJ2-1; D unclear. The CDR3 length is 12 residues. V lost 7 bases and J lost 7, with 11 bases in between. From germline, CDR1 is MNHNY and CDR2 SVGAGI (reference sequence). CDR3 in DNA: TGTGCCAGCATCTCACTCGGGAATGAGCAGTTCTTC. Translating it yields CASISLGNEQFF.

The gene calls are TRBV2 and TRBJ2-1; TRBD2 might be the D (5 bases). The CDR3 consists of 14 residues. The germline gives CDR1 SNHLY, CDR2 FYNNEI. Trimming pared 0 bases from V and 9 bases from J, leaving 12 bases between. CDR3 sequence (DNA): TGTGCCAGCAGTGAAGCGCTGTCCCGGGGTGAGCAGTTCTTC. This encodes CASSEALSRGEQFF.

The rearrangement joins TRBV5-1 to TRBJ2-2, with 8 bases identical to TRBD1. Germline V gives CDR1 SGHRS, CDR2 YFSETQ. The CDR3 is 13 amino acids. Trimming removed 3 bases from V and 8 bases from J; junction bases left unmatched: 3. The CDR3: CASSWTGSGELFF. CDR3 DNA sequence: TGCGCCAGCAGCTGGACAGGGTCGGGGGAGCTGTTTTTT.

The V and J genes are TRBV27 and TRBJ2-5; a weak D match, TRBD1 (5 bases). Germline values: CDR1 MNHEY, CDR2 SMNVEV (reference sequence). The V and J ends lost 4 bases and 1 base respectively, with 13 bases between them. This CDR3 contains 15 residues. CDR3 nucleotides: TGTGCCAGCAGTTCGGTCTCAGGGTCCCAAGAGACCCAGTACTTC. Amino acid sequence: CASSSVSGSQETQYF.

The chain joins TRBV2 to TRBJ1-2; D unclear. CDR3 size: 15 residues. The germline V gene has CDR1 SNHLY and CDR2 FYNNEI. Deletions cut 2 bases from V and 5 bases from J, with 15 bases between. This chain's CDR3 is CASSEPPNGRYGYTF. In nucleotides, the CDR3 is TGTGCCAGCAGTGAACCCCCGAACGGGAGATATGGCTACACCTTC.

The rearrangement links TRBV7-9 to TRBJ1-1, with 9 bases fitting TRBD1. The V and J ends lost 4 bases and 5 bases, in that order; junction bases with no gene match: 5. Germline CDR1 and CDR2: SEHNR and FQNEAQ (reference sequence). The CDR3 consists of 14 residues. The CDR3 spells CASSSGQGRTEAFF. CDR3 bases: TGTGCCAGCAGCTCCGGACAGGGGAGGACTGAAGCTTTCTTT.

The J gene is TRBJ1-4, the V gene TRBV15; D may be TRBD1 (6 bases). Germline V lookup: CDR1 LNHNV, CDR2 YYDKDF (reference sequence). There are 16 residues in the CDR3. The V end lost 1 base, the J end lost 4 bases, and 13 bases lay between the germline ends. CDR3 loop: CATSRGRQAFNEKLFF. CDR3 in DNA: TGTGCCACCAGCAGAGGAAGACAGGCCTTTAATGAAAAACTGTTTTTT.

The CDR3 nucleotides are TGTGCCAGTAGTATTGGGAGGGACACTGAAGCTTTCTTT. It is translated as CASSIGRDTEAFF. The chain employs TRBV19 and TRBJ1-1; D is unclear. Trimming pared 3 bases from V and 3 bases from J, leaving 8 bases between. CDR1 and CDR2 from the germline V gene are LNHDA and SQIVND (reference sequence). This CDR3 is built from 13 residues.

The chain has TRBV10-3 and TRBJ1-2, with D unclear. Per the germline V gene, CDR1 is ENHRY and CDR2 is SYGVKD. The CDR3 sequence is 14 residues long. V lost 8 bases, J lost 3 bases, and 16 bases lay in between. The CDR3 DNA reads as TGTGCCATCGTCCCGGAGGGAGGACACTATGGCTACACCTTC. Its translation is CAIVPEGGHYGYTF.